This T cell receptor beta chain was identified in a study of T-cell reconstitution after alpha-beta-depleted transplantation in children. A TCRbeta library incorporating unique molecular identifiers was prepared. MiXCR was run by TCRdb on the PCR reads, yielding one entry per CDR3 protein. The sample yields some 600,000 distinct CDR3 sequences, roughly 15% seen once. Trimming left V 5 bases short and J 0 bases short, with 11 bases between. Per germline, CDR1 SEHNR and CDR2 FQNEAQ (reference sequence). The CDR3 sequence is 15 residues long. The chain recombines TRBV7-9 with TRBJ2-4; TRBD1 is a possible D gene (6 bases). The sequence was obtained from a human donor who donated a stem cell graft to a child with acute myeloid leukemia. The specimen was PBMCs from the stem cell graft donor, collected from the stem cell graft. As DNA, the CDR3 is TGTGCCAGCAGCCAAACAGGGCTAGCCAAAAACATTCAGTACTTC. Its translation: CASSQTGLAKNIQYF.